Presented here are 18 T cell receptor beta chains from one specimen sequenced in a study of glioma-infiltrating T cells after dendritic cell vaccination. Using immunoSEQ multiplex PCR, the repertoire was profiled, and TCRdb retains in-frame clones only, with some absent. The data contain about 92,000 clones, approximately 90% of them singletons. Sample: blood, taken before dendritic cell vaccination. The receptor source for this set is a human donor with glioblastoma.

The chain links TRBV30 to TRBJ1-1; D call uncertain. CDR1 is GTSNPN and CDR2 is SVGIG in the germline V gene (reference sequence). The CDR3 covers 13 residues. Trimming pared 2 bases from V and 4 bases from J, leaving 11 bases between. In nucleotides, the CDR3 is TGTGCCTGGAGTTGGGCGGGCCCCACTGAAGCTTTCTTT. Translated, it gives CAWSWAGPTEAFF.

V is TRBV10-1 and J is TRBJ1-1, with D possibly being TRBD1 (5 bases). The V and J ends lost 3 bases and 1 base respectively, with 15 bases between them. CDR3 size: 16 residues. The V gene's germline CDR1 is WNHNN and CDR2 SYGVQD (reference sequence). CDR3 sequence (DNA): TGCGCCAGCAGTGATGGGCAGGGAAATAAGAACACTGAAGCTTTCTTT. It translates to CASSDGQGNKNTEAFF.

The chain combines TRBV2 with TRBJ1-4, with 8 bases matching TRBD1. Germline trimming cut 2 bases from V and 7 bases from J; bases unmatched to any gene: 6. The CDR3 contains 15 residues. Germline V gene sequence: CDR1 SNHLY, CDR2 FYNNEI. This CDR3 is CASSERAGGGEKLFF. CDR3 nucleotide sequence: TGTGCCAGCAGTGAAAGGGCAGGGGGCGGTGAAAAACTGTTTTTT.

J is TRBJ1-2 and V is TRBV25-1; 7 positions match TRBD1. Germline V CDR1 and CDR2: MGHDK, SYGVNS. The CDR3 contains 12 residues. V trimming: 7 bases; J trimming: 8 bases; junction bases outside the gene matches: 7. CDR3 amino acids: CASTEDRDGYTF. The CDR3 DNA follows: TGTGCCAGCACCGAAGACAGGGACGGCTACACCTTC.

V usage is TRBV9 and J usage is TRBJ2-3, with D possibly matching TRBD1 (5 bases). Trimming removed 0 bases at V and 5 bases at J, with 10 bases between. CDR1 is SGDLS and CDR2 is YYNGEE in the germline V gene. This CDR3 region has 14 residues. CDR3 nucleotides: TGTGCCAGCAGCGTAGGACTCACAGGAGATACGCAGTATTTT. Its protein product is CASSVGLTGDTQYF. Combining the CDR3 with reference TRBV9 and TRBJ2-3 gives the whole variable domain DSGVTQTPKHLITATGQRVTLRCSPRSGDLSVYWYQQSLDQGLQFLIQYYNGEERAKGNILERFSAQQFPDLHSELNLSSLELGDSALYFCASSVGLTGDTQYFGPGTRLTVL.

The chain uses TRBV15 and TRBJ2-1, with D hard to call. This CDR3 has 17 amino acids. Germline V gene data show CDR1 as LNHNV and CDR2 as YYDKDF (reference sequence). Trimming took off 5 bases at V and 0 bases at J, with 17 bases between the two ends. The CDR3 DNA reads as TGTGCCACCAGCCCTCCCGTACCCTCGAGCTCCTACAATGAGCAGTTCTTC. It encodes CATSPPVPSSSYNEQFF.

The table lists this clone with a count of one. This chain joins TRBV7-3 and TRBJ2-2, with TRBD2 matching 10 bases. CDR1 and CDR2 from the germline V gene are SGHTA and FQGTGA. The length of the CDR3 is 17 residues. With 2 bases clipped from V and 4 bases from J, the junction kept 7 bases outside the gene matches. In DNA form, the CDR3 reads TGTGCCAGCAGCTTAGACCTAGGACTAGCGGCCACCGGGGAGCTGTTTTTT. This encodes CASSLDLGLAATGELFF.

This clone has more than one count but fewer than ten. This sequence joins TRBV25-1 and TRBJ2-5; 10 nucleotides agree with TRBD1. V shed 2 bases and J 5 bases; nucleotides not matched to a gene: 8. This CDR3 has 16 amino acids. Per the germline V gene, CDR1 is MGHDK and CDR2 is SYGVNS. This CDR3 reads CASSEEVDRGLETQYF. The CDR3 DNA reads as TGTGCCAGCAGTGAAGAAGTCGACAGGGGGCTGGAGACCCAGTACTTC.

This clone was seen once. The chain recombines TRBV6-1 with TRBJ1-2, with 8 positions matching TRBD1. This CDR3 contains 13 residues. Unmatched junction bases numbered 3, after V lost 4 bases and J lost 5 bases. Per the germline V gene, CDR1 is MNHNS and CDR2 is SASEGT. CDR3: CASSAGQVYGYTF. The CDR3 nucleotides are TGTGCCAGCAGTGCGGGACAGGTGTATGGCTACACCTTC.

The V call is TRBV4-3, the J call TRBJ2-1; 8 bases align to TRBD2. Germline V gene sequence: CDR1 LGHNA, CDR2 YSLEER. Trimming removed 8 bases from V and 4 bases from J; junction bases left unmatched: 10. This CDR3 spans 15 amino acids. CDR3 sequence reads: CASRNSGGDYNEQFF. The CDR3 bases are TGCGCCAGCCGAAACAGCGGGGGCGATTACAATGAGCAGTTCTTC.

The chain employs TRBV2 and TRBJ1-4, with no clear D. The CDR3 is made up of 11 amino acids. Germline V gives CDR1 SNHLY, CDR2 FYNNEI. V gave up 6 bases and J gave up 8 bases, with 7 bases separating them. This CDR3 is CASSLPEKLFF. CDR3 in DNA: TGTGCCAGCAGCCTCCCCGAAAAACTGTTTTTT.

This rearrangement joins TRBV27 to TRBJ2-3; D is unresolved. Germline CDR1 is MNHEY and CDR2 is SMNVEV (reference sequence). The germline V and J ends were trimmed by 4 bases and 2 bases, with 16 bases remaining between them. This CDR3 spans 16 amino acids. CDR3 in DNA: TGTGCCAGCAGTTCGACCCTACTATCGTACACAGATACGCAGTATTTT. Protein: CASSSTLLSYTDTQYF.

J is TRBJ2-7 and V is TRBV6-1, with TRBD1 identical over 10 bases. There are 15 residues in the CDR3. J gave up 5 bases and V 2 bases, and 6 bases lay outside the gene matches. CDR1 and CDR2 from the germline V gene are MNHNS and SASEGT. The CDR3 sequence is CASSELGTGVDEQYF. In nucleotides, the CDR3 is TGTGCCAGCAGTGAATTGGGGACAGGGGTGGACGAGCAGTACTTC.

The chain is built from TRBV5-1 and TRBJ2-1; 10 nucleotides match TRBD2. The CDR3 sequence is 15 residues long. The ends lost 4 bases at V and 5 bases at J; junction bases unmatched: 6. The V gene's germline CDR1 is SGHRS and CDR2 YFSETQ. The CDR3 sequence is CASSPGTSEDNEQFF. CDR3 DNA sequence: TGCGCCAGCAGCCCCGGGACTAGCGAAGACAATGAGCAGTTCTTC.

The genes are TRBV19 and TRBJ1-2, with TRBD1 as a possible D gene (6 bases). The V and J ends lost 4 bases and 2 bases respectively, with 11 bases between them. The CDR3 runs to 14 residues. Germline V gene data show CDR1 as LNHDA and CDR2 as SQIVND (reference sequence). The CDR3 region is CASSTADRNYGYTF. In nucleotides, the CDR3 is TGTGCCAGTAGTACGGCAGACAGGAACTATGGCTACACCTTC.

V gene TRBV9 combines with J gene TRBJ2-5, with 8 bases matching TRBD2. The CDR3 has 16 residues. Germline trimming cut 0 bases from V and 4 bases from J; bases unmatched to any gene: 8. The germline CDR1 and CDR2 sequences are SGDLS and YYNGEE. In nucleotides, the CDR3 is TGTGCCAGCAGCGTAGACCTCGGGGGGGGAGTAGAGACCCAGTACTTC. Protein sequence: CASSVDLGGGVETQYF.

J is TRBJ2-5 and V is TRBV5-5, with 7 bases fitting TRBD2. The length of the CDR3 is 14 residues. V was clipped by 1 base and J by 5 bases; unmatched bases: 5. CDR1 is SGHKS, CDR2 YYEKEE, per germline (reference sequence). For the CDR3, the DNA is TGTGCCAGCAGCTTGAGGGTTAGCGGGGAGACCCAGTACTTC. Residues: CASSLRVSGETQYF.

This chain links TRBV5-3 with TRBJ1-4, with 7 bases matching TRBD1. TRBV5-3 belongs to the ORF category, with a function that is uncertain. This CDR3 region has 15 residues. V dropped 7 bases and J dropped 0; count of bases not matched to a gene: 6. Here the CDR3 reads CARVQTGPTNEKLFF. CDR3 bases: TGTGCCAGAGTCCAGACAGGGCCAACTAATGAAAAACTGTTTTTT.